A single sample is the source of the 3 T cell receptor beta chains below, sequenced in a study of blood T cell repertoires in COVID-19. The repertoire was sequenced with immunoSEQ multiplex PCR; TCRdb's copy has only in-frame clones and lacks some. Of 80,000 to 100,000 clones in the sample, roughly 80% were seen once. Sequenced: peripheral blood. The receptor source for this set is a woman aged 80 or over with active or convalescent COVID-19.

This clone was counted only a few times. The J gene is TRBJ2-1, the V gene TRBV18, with a possible D match to TRBD2 (5 bases). Trimming removed 0 bases from V and 0 bases from J, with 12 bases in between. This CDR3 is built from 17 residues. Germline values: CDR1 KGHSH, CDR2 LQKENI. The CDR3 reads CASSPPGLGSSYNEQFF. CDR3 nucleotides: TGTGCCAGCTCACCACCAGGATTGGGGAGCTCCTACAATGAGCAGTTCTTC.

CDR3 nucleotide sequence: TGTGCCATCAGCCCTCCAGGGGGCGGGAGTCCCAATGAGCAGTTCTTC. This encodes CAISPPGGGSPNEQFF. This chain uses TRBV10-3 with TRBJ2-1, with D possibly being TRBD1 (8 bases). Germline V gene sequence: CDR1 ENHRY, CDR2 SYGVKD. The CDR3 totals 16 residues. The V end was cut by 6 bases, the J end by 6 bases, with 21 bases between.

The chain joins TRBV7-8 to TRBJ2-3; maybe TRBD2 (6 bases). Trimming left V 4 bases short and J 5 bases short, with 10 bases between. This CDR3 comprises 13 residues. The germline gives CDR1 SGHVS, CDR2 FQNEAQ. CDR3 amino acids: CASSSEGGDTQYF. The CDR3 DNA sequence: TGTGCCAGCAGCTCTGAGGGAGGAGATACGCAGTATTTT.